Detailed here is one T cell receptor beta chain. This sample stems from a study of blood T cell repertoires in COVID-19. Study information: T cells, B-cell-depleted T cells, or PBMCs provided the cDNA or gDNA that served as material.

CDR1 is MNHEY and CDR2 is SMNVEV in the germline V gene (reference sequence). V was shortened by 4 bases and J by 2 bases, with 15 bases between the two germline ends. The CDR3 loop spans 15 amino acids. The method was immunoSEQ multiplex PCR; TCRdb's version includes in-frame clones alone and lacks a portion of them. The sample shows approximately 70,000 clones, 79% of them seen only once. The chain employs TRBV27 and TRBJ2-7, with D unresolved. Sequenced sample: peripheral blood. The sequence was collected from a man aged 60-69 years with active or convalescent COVID-19. This CDR3 reads CASSSIAGEPYEQYF. The CDR3 bases are TGTGCCAGCAGTTCCATCGCAGGTGAACCCTACGAGCAGTACTTC.